This TCR beta chain appears in the sequencing data of a study of glioma-infiltrating T cells. Broader study findings: CDR3 overlap between tissue and blood was very small. Above-expected tissue-blood divergence occurred in all gliomas, most in low-grade ones.

Using RNA template, CDR3s of TCR alpha and beta were amplified with iRepertoire arm-PCR. For one-step reverse transcription and amplification, about 90-450 ng of tissue mRNA or PBMC total RNA was used. TCRdb passed the multiplex PCR reads through MiXCR, listing each CDR3 protein once. The sample contains fewer than 200,000 distinct CDR3 sequences, over 25% of which appear only once. At least ten counts were recorded for this clonotype. Antigen: not known. Specimen: glioma tissue, nonneoplastic brain tissue, or PBMCs (not recorded which). This TCR was sampled from a human donor with low-grade glioma or glioblastoma, undergoing nonglioma brain surgery, or in good health (not recorded which).

CDR3 loop: CSAELQRNTEAFF. CDR3 coding DNA: TGCAGTGCTGAACTACAGAGGAACACTGAAGCTTTCTTT. V usage is TRBV20-1 and J usage is TRBJ1-1; D is unresolved. This CDR3 region has 13 residues. Looked up from germline, CDR1 is DFQATT and CDR2 is SNEGSKA (reference sequence). The ends were cut back, 5 bases at V and 1 base at J, with 11 bases in the middle.